The next 21 T cell receptor beta chains were all read from a single sample in a study of cytomegalovirus exposure and HLA in healthy donors. Using immunoSEQ multiplex PCR, the repertoire was profiled, and TCRdb retains in-frame clones only, with some absent. The sample carries 250,000 to 300,000 clones, 80% to 90% recorded once. The specimen was PBMCs. The receptors come from a woman aged 18-29 years in good health and CMV-seronegative.

There are a few counts of this clone. The chain links TRBV14 to TRBJ2-4; D is unresolved. The CDR3 loop spans 17 amino acids. Per the germline V gene, CDR1 is SGHDN and CDR2 is FVKESK. V dropped 1 base and J dropped 0 bases, with 13 bases sitting between them. In DNA form, the CDR3 reads TGTGCCAGCAGCCAAGCCCTAGACTCGGTAGCCAAAAACATTCAGTACTTC. Translating gives CASSQALDSVAKNIQYF.

This clone appeared once. The chain has TRBV6-4 and TRBJ2-7; 10 nucleotides align to TRBD1. The CDR3 has 14 residues. CDR1 is MRHNA and CDR2 is SNTAGT in the germline V gene. V lost 6 bases and J lost 4; bases outside the gene matches: 6. The CDR3 coding sequence is TGTGCCAGCAGCCGCGCGGACAGGGGGTACGAGCAGTACTTC. It translates to CASSRADRGYEQYF.

J is TRBJ2-5 and V is TRBV6-6, with TRBD1 matching 8 bases. The germline CDR1 and CDR2 sequences are MNHNY and SVGAGI (reference sequence). The CDR3 is made up of 15 amino acids. V dropped 6 bases and J dropped 3; count of bases not matched to a gene: 9. The CDR3 DNA reads TGTGCCAGCAGAGTGACAGGGGAGTTCGAAGAGACCCAGTACTTC. Protein: CASRVTGEFEETQYF.

V is TRBV6-5 and J is TRBJ2-7; a weak D match, TRBD2 (5 bases). Trimming removed 4 bases from V and 7 bases from J, with 20 bases in between. The germline CDR1 and CDR2 sequences are MNHEY and SVGAGI. The CDR3 is made up of 15 amino acids. The CDR3 here is CASSSSLNLPGEQYF. The CDR3 DNA follows: TGTGCCAGCAGTTCCTCTCTAAACCTACCGGGGGAGCAGTACTTC.

J is TRBJ1-1 and V is TRBV9; no clear D. The CDR3 covers 14 residues. The V gene's germline CDR1 is SGDLS and CDR2 YYNGEE. V was pared by 4 bases and J by 6 bases, with 16 bases between. This chain's CDR3 is CASSPSGGLPEAFF. The CDR3 nucleotides read TGTGCCAGCAGCCCCTCCGGAGGGCTGCCTGAAGCTTTCTTT.

This clone has only one observation. This sequence joins TRBV28 and TRBJ1-2; 8 nucleotides line up with TRBD1. Germline CDR1 reads MDHEN; CDR2 reads SYDVKM. J lost 2 bases, V lost 5 bases, and 13 bases had no gene match. CDR3 length equals 17 residues. This CDR3 reads CASSVRTGPELNYGYTF. In nucleotides, the CDR3 is TGTGCCAGCAGTGTAAGGACAGGGCCGGAGCTCAACTATGGCTACACCTTC.

The chain links TRBV6-1 to TRBJ2-1; D gene uncertain. This CDR3 comprises 16 residues. V shed 1 base and J shed 3 bases, with 13 bases lying between them. The V gene's germline CDR1 is MNHNS and CDR2 SASEGT. In nucleotides, the CDR3 is TGTGCCAGCAGTGAAGGGGCCCACACCAGCTACAATGAGCAGTTCTTC. Its protein product is CASSEGAHTSYNEQFF.

This clone has only a few counts. This chain uses TRBV2 with TRBJ2-7, with a weak D call TRBD2 (6 bases). The CDR3 is made up of 12 amino acids. Per germline, CDR1 SNHLY and CDR2 FYNNEI. V was clipped by 8 bases and J by 1 base, with 9 bases between them. The CDR3 DNA sequence: TGTGCCAGCTGGAGCGGGTCCTACGAGCAGTACTTC. Translation gives CASWSGSYEQYF.

The chain carries TRBV2 and TRBJ2-5; 7 bases agree with TRBD1. Germline V CDR1 and CDR2: SNHLY, FYNNEI. Trimming at V came to 9 bases and at J to 5 bases, leaving 6 bases not matched to a gene. The CDR3 extends over 12 amino acids. CDR3 amino acids: CASGQARETQYF. In DNA, the CDR3 is TGTGCCAGTGGACAGGCCAGGGAGACCCAGTACTTC.

This chain joins TRBV6-6 and TRBJ2-7, with D perhaps matching TRBD2 (7 bases). This CDR3 comprises 13 residues. V lost 8 bases and J lost 7, with 18 bases in between. Looked up from germline, CDR1 is MNHNY and CDR2 is SVGAGI (reference sequence). The CDR3 loop reads CASRVGGRGEQYF. Written as DNA, the CDR3 is TGTGCCAGCCGCGTGGGGGGGCGCGGGGAGCAGTACTTC.

The CDR3 loop reads CASSEKSNQPQHF. In DNA, the CDR3 is TGTGCCAGCAGTGAAAAATCGAATCAGCCCCAGCATTTT. This sequence joins TRBV6-1 and TRBJ1-5; no clear D. V was pared by 2 bases and J by 4 bases, with 6 bases between. In germline, CDR1 is MNHNS, CDR2 SASEGT. The CDR3 consists of 13 residues.

There are a few counts of this clone. The V call is TRBV7-6, the J call TRBJ1-5, with a weak D call TRBD1 (5 bases). Germline V lookup: CDR1 SGHVS, CDR2 FNYEAQ. V was cut by 1 base and J by 1 base, with 11 bases left in between. The CDR3 runs 16 residues. CDR3 in amino acids: CASSLGGVGSNQPQHF. CDR3 bases: TGTGCCAGCAGCTTAGGGGGGGTAGGAAGCAATCAGCCCCAGCATTTT.

The chain links TRBV4-1 to TRBJ1-3, with D perhaps TRBD1 (5 bases). Looked up from germline, CDR1 is MGHRA and CDR2 is YSYEKL. The CDR3 runs to 18 residues. The V gene lost 1 base and the J gene lost 2 bases, with 18 bases spanning the gap. The CDR3 nucleotides are TGCGCCAGCAGCCAAGGCCCCAGGGAGGATTGGGCTGGAAACACCATATATTTT. It translates to CASSQGPREDWAGNTIYF.

This sequence joins TRBV6-4 and TRBJ1-2; possibly TRBD1 for D (5 bases). Germline values: CDR1 MRHNA, CDR2 SNTAGT. V gave up 5 bases and J gave up 4 bases, with 14 bases separating them. The CDR3 loop spans 14 amino acids. The CDR3 is CASSQNAGPYGYTF. The CDR3 DNA is TGTGCCAGCAGTCAAAATGCGGGGCCCTATGGCTACACCTTC.

The chain recombines TRBV5-1 with TRBJ1-2, with D possibly being TRBD1 (5 bases). V shed 0 bases and J shed 6 bases, with 12 bases lying between them. The germline gives CDR1 SGHRS, CDR2 YFSETQ. The CDR3 length is 14 residues. CDR3 coding DNA: TGCGCCAGCAGCTTGGCCCGGGGGGAGGATGGCTACACCTTC. Its protein product is CASSLARGEDGYTF.

This clone was seen a few times. This chain links TRBV7-2 with TRBJ2-7; the D is unclear. This CDR3 has 12 residues. Germline V gene sequence: CDR1 SGHTA, CDR2 FQGNSA. Trimming removed 2 bases at V and 4 bases at J, with 6 bases between. CDR3 residues: CASSLNLYEQYF. Here the CDR3 DNA reads TGTGCCAGCAGCTTAAATCTGTACGAGCAGTACTTC.

This clone was recorded a few times. The V gene is TRBV6-1, the J gene TRBJ1-1; the D is unclear. Germline loops: CDR1 MNHNS, CDR2 SASEGT. The CDR3 is 11 residues long. The V end lost 6 bases, the J end lost 2 bases, and 4 bases lay between the germline ends. CDR3 nucleotide sequence: TGTGCCAGCAGGTATAACACTGAAGCTTTCTTT. Amino acid sequence: CASRYNTEAFF.

The chain carries TRBV29-1 and TRBJ1-1; D unresolved. Per germline, CDR1 SQVTM and CDR2 ANQGSEA. Deletions cut 6 bases from V and 5 bases from J, with 19 bases between. The CDR3 is 14 residues long. The CDR3 spells CSVLVPRTGTEAFF. DNA for the CDR3: TGCAGCGTGTTGGTCCCTCGAACGGGGACTGAAGCTTTCTTT.

V is TRBV29-1 and J is TRBJ2-1; D call uncertain. This CDR3 comprises 13 residues. Germline loops: CDR1 SQVTM, CDR2 ANQGSEA. The V end lost 2 bases, the J end lost 6 bases, and 11 bases lay between the germline ends. This chain's CDR3 is CSVEYLASNEQFF. In nucleotides, the CDR3 is TGCAGCGTTGAATATTTAGCCTCCAATGAGCAGTTCTTC.

This clone has just a few counts. This chain joins TRBV6-5 and TRBJ1-2; D is possibly TRBD1 (5 bases). V was shortened by 11 bases and J by 7 bases, with 17 bases between the two germline ends. This CDR3 has 12 amino acids. Germline V gene lookup returns CDR1 MNHEY and CDR2 SVGAGI. The CDR3, as DNA: TGTGCCGGAACCGCGGGACGCGGTGGCTACACCTTC. This codes for CAGTAGRGGYTF.

The chain uses TRBV27 and TRBJ2-7; 9 nucleotides agree with TRBD2. The CDR3 is 15 amino acids. V lost 5 bases to trimming and J lost 4 bases; unmatched junction nucleotides: 9. The V gene's germline CDR1 is MNHEY and CDR2 SMNVEV (reference sequence). The CDR3 is CASSTGTSSGYEQYF. The DNA for the CDR3 is TGTGCCAGCAGTACAGGGACTAGCTCAGGTTACGAGCAGTACTTC.